Listed below are T cell receptor beta chains from one sample, sequenced in a study of T cell responses to AZD1222 COVID-19 vaccine. Method: immunoSEQ multiplex PCR; TCRdb's copy keeps in-frame clones and lacks some. The sample carries roughly 36,000 clones, roughly 91% recorded once. The sample here was peripheral blood, taken on day 0 of AZD1222 vaccination. Every receptor here comes from an adult in good health. The CDR3 runs from the conserved cysteine through the conserved F or W. A D gene is named only where the DNA matches it firmly. Clone sizes are given selectively: once, few, many, or a class where the clone is expanded.

V gene,CDR3 length,D gene,J gene,clone size,CDR3 protein,CDR3 DNA
TRBV3-1/TRBV3-2,14,.,TRBJ2-7,.,CASSQAGIRSEQYF,TGTGCCAGCAGCCAAGCAGGGATTAGGAGCGAGCAGTACTTC
TRBV2,14,TRBD2,TRBJ2-2,.,CASKTSENTGELFF,TGTGCCAGCAAGACTAGCGAGAACACCGGGGAGCTGTTTTTT
TRBV7-6,14,.,TRBJ1-4,.,CASSPFPTNEKLFF,TGTGCCAGCAGCCCGTTTCCAACTAATGAAAAACTGTTTTTT
TRBV6-5,15,TRBD1,TRBJ1-2,.,CASSSTGGGDYGYTF,TGTGCCAGCAGTTCTACAGGGGGCGGGGACTATGGCTACACCTTC
TRBV18,16,TRBD1,TRBJ2-3,.,CASSPPGQGSTDTQYF,TGTGCCAGCTCACCTCCGGGACAGGGGTCCACAGATACGCAGTATTTT
TRBV29-1,13,.,TRBJ1-2,once,CSVDRGAGRGYTF,TGCAGCGTTGATCGGGGGGCAGGTCGTGGCTACACCTTC
TRBV12-5,14,.,TRBJ2-3,once,CASGLLGDTDTQYF,TGTGCTAGTGGTTTACTGGGGGACACAGATACGCAGTATTTT
TRBV14,15,.,TRBJ2-1,.,CASSPSSGRGGEQFF,TGTGCCAGCAGCCCTTCTTCTGGTAGGGGAGGTGAGCAGTTCTTC
TRBV10-3,12,.,TRBJ1-1,.,CAISESKGVAFF,TGTGCCATCAGTGAGTCGAAGGGGGTAGCTTTCTTT
TRBV2,16,TRBD1,TRBJ1-6,.,CASSDRGGSYNSPLHF,TGTGCCAGCAGTGACAGGGGGGGCTCCTATAATTCACCCCTCCACTTT
TRBV27,15,TRBD2,TRBJ2-1,.,CASSSAQAGGNEQFF,TGTGCCAGCAGTTCCGCCCAGGCGGGAGGCAATGAGCAGTTCTTC
TRBV19,11,.,TRBJ2-3,.,CASQVTDTQYF,TGTGCCAGCCAGGTGACAGATACGCAGTATTTT
TRBV5-6,11,.,TRBJ1-2,.,CASSLDYGYTF,TGTGCCAGCAGCTTGGACTATGGCTACACCTTC
TRBV19,16,TRBD2,TRBJ2-3,.,CASNPWGGRGTDTQYF,TGTGCCAGTAATCCATGGGGCGGGAGAGGCACAGATACGCAGTATTTT
TRBV6-5,14,.,TRBJ1-2,.,CASSYPGDHYGYTF,TGTGCCAGCAGTTACCCGGGCGACCACTATGGCTACACCTTC
TRBV10-3,15,.,TRBJ1-2,few,CAISESGGNVYGYTF,TGTGCCATCAGTGAGTCGGGAGGGAACGTCTATGGCTACACCTTC
TRBV13,15,.,TRBJ2-7,.,CASSDQPGGAYEQYF,TGTGCCAGCAGCGACCAACCAGGGGGGGCCTACGAGCAGTACTTC
TRBV7-8,15,.,TRBJ2-7,.,CASSLLADRSYEQYF,TGTGCCAGCAGCTTGCTCGCGGACCGCTCCTACGAGCAGTACTTC
TRBV6-1,15,TRBD2,TRBJ2-5,.,CASSEFRGGQETQYF,TGTGCCAGCAGTGAATTTCGGGGGGGCCAAGAGACCCAGTACTTC
TRBV27,13,TRBD1,TRBJ2-7,once,CASSWLGGDEQYF,TGTGCCAGCAGTTGGTTAGGGGGCGACGAGCAGTACTTC
TRBV5-1,15,TRBD1,TRBJ1-4,.,CASSLEGQGYEKLFF,TGCGCCAGCAGCTTAGAAGGACAGGGTTATGAAAAACTGTTTTTT
TRBV5-6,11,.,TRBJ2-7,.,CASSRDYEQYF,TGTGCCAGCAGCCGGGACTACGAGCAGTACTTC
TRBV18,15,TRBD2,TRBJ2-1,.,CASSPIAGGYNEQFF,TGTGCCAGCTCACCAATAGCGGGGGGATACAATGAGCAGTTCTTC
TRBV5-1,14,TRBD1,TRBJ1-2,.,CASREQGASPGYTF,TGCGCCAGCAGAGAACAGGGGGCTTCCCCTGGCTACACCTTC
TRBV3-1/TRBV3-2,14,TRBD2,TRBJ2-7,.,CASSQPGLAYEQYF,TGTGCCAGCAGCCAACCGGGACTAGCCTACGAGCAGTACTTC
TRBV6-5,13,.,TRBJ1-2,.,CASSKTLTGGYTF,TGTGCCAGCAGCAAGACCCTCACGGGTGGCTACACCTTC
TRBV14,15,.,TRBJ1-3,.,CASSIRTFSGNTIYF,TGTGCCAGCAGCATTCGGACATTTTCTGGAAACACCATATATTTT
TRBV10-1,16,TRBD2,TRBJ2-3,.,CASSEETSGRSDTQYF,TGCGCCAGCAGTGAAGAGACTAGCGGGAGATCAGATACGCAGTATTTT
TRBV19,13,.,TRBJ1-1,.,CASSILRAAEAFF,TGTGCCAGTAGTATATTGAGGGCGGCTGAAGCTTTCTTT
TRBV12-2,16,.,TRBJ1-5,.,CASRLAFSRENQPQHF,TGTGCAAGTCGCTTAGCGTTTTCGCGGGAAAATCAGCCCCAGCATTTT
TRBV7-9,16,TRBD2,TRBJ2-1,few,CASSLDLAGVYNEQFF,TGTGCCAGCAGCTTAGATCTAGCGGGAGTCTACAATGAGCAGTTCTTC
TRBV6-5,13,.,TRBJ2-5,once,CASSFEVRETQYF,TGTGCCAGCAGTTTTGAAGTGAGGGAGACCCAGTACTTC
TRBV28,15,TRBD1,TRBJ1-4,.,CASSHRDRPNEKLFF,TGTGCCAGCAGTCACCGGGACAGGCCGAATGAAAAACTGTTTTTT
TRBV9,14,.,TRBJ1-5,.,CASSVGAEDQPQHF,TGTGCCAGCAGCGTAGGGGCAGAGGATCAGCCCCAGCATTTT
TRBV3-1/TRBV3-2,12,.,TRBJ2-7,.,CASSHTGYEQYF,TGTGCCAGCAGCCATACCGGGTACGAGCAGTACTTC
TRBV28,15,.,TRBJ2-7,.,CASSFLEGGSYEQYF,TGTGCCAGCAGTTTTTTGGAAGGGGGGAGCTACGAGCAGTACTTC
TRBV5-4,16,TRBD2,TRBJ2-7,.,CASSSGLAGGSYEQYF,TGTGCCAGCAGCTCCGGACTAGCGGGGGGGAGCTACGAGCAGTACTTC
TRBV6-5,13,.,TRBJ1-6,.,CASRDSYNSPLHF,TGTGCCAGCAGGGACTCCTATAATTCACCCCTCCACTTT
TRBV2,13,.,TRBJ1-2,.,CASSDSPNYGYTF,TGTGCCAGCAGTGACAGCCCCAACTATGGCTACACCTTC
TRBV2,16,TRBD2,TRBJ2-2,.,CASRQLAGGDTGELFF,TGTGCCAGCAGGCAATTAGCGGGGGGGGACACCGGGGAGCTGTTTTTT
TRBV6-5,14,.,TRBJ2-5,.,CASRLGRGVLTQYF,TGTGCCAGCAGACTGGGCAGGGGGGTTCTGACCCAGTACTTC
TRBV27,16,.,TRBJ1-2,.,CASSYTPQLTNYGYTF,TGTGCCAGCAGCTATACCCCGCAACTAACTAACTATGGCTACACCTTC
TRBV4-2,17,TRBD2,TRBJ2-3,few,CASSQDLAGAYTDTQYF,TGTGCCAGCAGCCAAGATTTAGCGGGGGCGTACACAGATACGCAGTATTTT
TRBV5-1,16,.,TRBJ2-1,.,CASSLAGGSSYNEQFF,TGCGCCAGCAGCTTGGCAGGGGGGAGCTCCTACAATGAGCAGTTCTTC
TRBV2,13,.,TRBJ1-6,few,CASSDSVNSPLHF,TGTGCCAGCAGTGATTCGGTAAATTCACCCCTCCACTTT
TRBV18,16,.,TRBJ1-3,once,CASRKSGTVSGNTIYF,TGTGCCAGTCGAAAATCCGGGACGGTCTCTGGAAACACCATATATTTT
TRBV2,15,TRBD2,TRBJ2-1,.,CASGTSGGAFDEQFF,TGTGCCAGCGGGACTAGCGGGGGGGCCTTCGATGAGCAGTTCTTC
TRBV6-5,14,.,TRBJ1-2,.,CASQKLGYEYGYTF,TGTGCCAGCCAAAAATTAGGATACGAATATGGCTACACCTTC
TRBV29-1,16,.,TRBJ2-2,once,CSVDLKLSKNTGELFF,TGCAGCGTTGATTTAAAACTAAGTAAGAACACCGGGGAGCTGTTTTTT
TRBV19,13,.,TRBJ1-1,.,CASSPQVNTEAFF,TGTGCCAGTAGCCCTCAGGTGAACACTGAAGCTTTCTTT
TRBV9,13,.,TRBJ2-2,.,CASSVDVSGELFF,TGTGCCAGCAGCGTAGATGTTTCCGGGGAGCTGTTTTTT
TRBV4-2,17,.,TRBJ2-6,.,CASSQSRQSSGANVLTF,TGTGCCAGCAGCCAATCCCGACAGAGCTCTGGGGCCAACGTCCTGACTTTC
TRBV19,21,TRBD2,TRBJ2-4,.,CASSIPFSGLGDYLAKNIQYF,TGTGCCAGTAGTATTCCCTTTTCCGGCCTAGGGGACTACCTAGCCAAAAACATTCAGTACTTC
TRBV6-4,14,TRBD1,TRBJ1-2,.,CATRPGQGGYGYTF,TGTGCCACCAGACCTGGACAGGGGGGCTATGGCTACACCTTC
TRBV20-1,10,.,TRBJ2-1,.,CSASANEQFF,TGCAGTGCTAGTGCCAATGAGCAGTTCTTC
TRBV11-2,13,.,TRBJ1-2,.,CASSLGQEARYTF,TGTGCCAGCAGCTTAGGGCAGGAGGCGCGCTACACCTTC
TRBV27,14,.,TRBJ1-4,.,CASRAGVTNEKLFF,TGTGCCAGCAGGGCAGGGGTAACTAATGAAAAACTGTTTTTT
TRBV28,11,.,TRBJ2-7,few,CASSNYGEQYF,TGTGCCAGCAGTAACTACGGTGAGCAGTACTTC
TRBV5-4,14,TRBD1,TRBJ2-7,.,CASSQGQGFYEQYF,TGTGCCAGCAGCCAGGGACAGGGGTTCTACGAGCAGTACTTC
TRBV13,13,.,TRBJ1-6,.,CASSARGNSPLHF,TGTGCCAGCAGCGCCAGGGGTAATTCACCCCTCCACTTT